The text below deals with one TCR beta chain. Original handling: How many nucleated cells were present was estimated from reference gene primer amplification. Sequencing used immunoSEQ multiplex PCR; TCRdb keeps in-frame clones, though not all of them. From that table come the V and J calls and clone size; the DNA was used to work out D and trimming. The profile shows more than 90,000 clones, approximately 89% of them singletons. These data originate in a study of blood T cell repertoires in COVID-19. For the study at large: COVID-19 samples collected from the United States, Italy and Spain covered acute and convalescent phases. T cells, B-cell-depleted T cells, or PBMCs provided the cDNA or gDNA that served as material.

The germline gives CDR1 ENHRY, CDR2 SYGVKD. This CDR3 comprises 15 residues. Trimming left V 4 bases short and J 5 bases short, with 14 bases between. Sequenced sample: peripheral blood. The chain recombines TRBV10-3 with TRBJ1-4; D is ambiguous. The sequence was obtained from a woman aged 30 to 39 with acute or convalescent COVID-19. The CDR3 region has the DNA TGTGCCATCAGTGTTCGAGGAGGGTCGAATGAAAAACTGTTTTTT. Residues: CAISVRGGSNEKLFF.